This T cell receptor (beta chain) derives from a study of graft-versus-host responses after intestinal transplantation. This table comes from immunoSEQ multiplex PCR, and its TCRdb copy is limited to in-frame clones, with some not included. The repertoire holds about 21,000 clones, with roughly 92% as singletons. As to this clone: What it binds is unknown.

General observations from the study: The recipient marrow held GvH clones, and some of them showed up first in ileum or blood.

Germline trimming cut 7 bases from V and 0 bases from J; bases unmatched to any gene: 12. The CDR3 runs 17 residues. Germline lookup yields CDR1 LNHDA and CDR2 SQIVND (reference sequence). The receptor comes from a human patient who received an intestinal transplant, so some T cells may come from the graft donor. The chain has TRBV19 and TRBJ1-1; the match to TRBD1 covers 9 bases. Sequencing was performed on PBMCs, taken around 37 weeks after intestinal transplant. This chain's CDR3 is CASISGKGQGMNTEAFF. The CDR3 nucleotides read TGTGCCAGTATATCTGGTAAGGGACAGGGCATGAACACTGAAGCTTTCTTT.